The sequence of this T cell receptor (beta chain) was determined in a study of T cell responses to AZD1222 COVID-19 vaccine. General study findings and limits: The CD4 TCRs associated with vaccination extended across spike and predominated at 160-218 and 743-854. Reports indicate that nearly half of spike-specific TCRs are directed at unmutated variant regions. Of the AZD1222 recipients, only 5 to 7 were seropositive at baseline.

Sequencing was performed with immunoSEQ multiplex PCR; in TCRdb, only in-frame clones are kept and a portion is missing. The sample holds about 110,000 clones, approximately 89% seen once. With respect to this clone: What it recognizes is unknown.

The V and J ends lost 0 bases and 9 bases, in that order; junction bases with no gene match: 3. This CDR3 has 13 residues. Germline V gene data show CDR1 as SGHRS and CDR2 as YFSETQ. Pooled samples include second doses given at about 4 or 12 weeks. The clonotype was recovered from an adult who received the AZD1222 COVID-19 vaccine. The sample here was peripheral blood, taken 28 days after the second AZD1222 dose. The chain joins TRBV5-1 to TRBJ2-1; 7 bases are a match to TRBD2. CDR3 bases: TGCGCCAGCAGCTTGGGCGGGAGAGCTGAGCAGTTCTTC. Protein: CASSLGGRAEQFF.